Sequencing of this T cell receptor (beta chain) was carried out in a study of cytomegalovirus exposure and HLA in healthy donors. The method was immunoSEQ multiplex PCR; TCRdb's version includes in-frame clones alone and lacks a portion of them. The data show approximately 60,000 clones, around 95% seen once. Findings and caveats of the study: The classifier, whose performance was assessed in both the original and validation cohorts, reportedly diagnosed cytomegalovirus status with high specificity and sensitivity.

CDR3 size: 16 residues. V dropped 2 bases and J dropped 5 bases, with 18 bases sitting between them. Germline V gives CDR1 MDHEN, CDR2 SYDVKM. About this clone itself: What it binds is unknown.

V is TRBV28 and J is TRBJ2-5, with a possible D match to TRBD2 (6 bases). The sequence came from a woman under 30 in good health and CMV-seropositive. Sequencing input: PBMCs. CDR3 protein: CASSLRGIKAWETQYF. The CDR3 bases are TGTGCCAGCAGTTTACGCGGGATAAAGGCTTGGGAGACCCAGTACTTC.